A selection of T cell receptor beta chains follows, all from one sample in a study of T cells in Graves' hyperthyroidism and ophthalmopathy. MiXCR, applied by TCRdb to the multiplex PCR reads, yields one record per CDR3 protein. Among roughly 240,000 distinct CDR3 sequences listed, roughly 15% were seen once. Sequenced sample: blood. These receptors were taken from a young woman with Graves' ophthalmopathy. Both conserved end residues are trimmed from each CDR3. Each record gives: J gene, V gene, D gene, CDR3 protein. The D gene is left open where the match is weak.

j_gene: TRBJ2-7; v_gene: TRBV5-6; d_gene: -; CDR3aa: ASSIRQASQY
j_gene: TRBJ2-1; v_gene: TRBV4-3; d_gene: TRBD2; CDR3aa: ASSHAAGGSYNEQF
j_gene: TRBJ2-7; v_gene: TRBV20-1; d_gene: TRBD1; CDR3aa: SAGQSTYEQY
j_gene: TRBJ2-7; v_gene: TRBV12-3/TRBV12-4; d_gene: -; CDR3aa: ASSLSAAPLEQY
j_gene: TRBJ2-1; v_gene: TRBV9; d_gene: TRBD2; CDR3aa: ASSFRLTSGRGKNEQF
j_gene: TRBJ2-4; v_gene: TRBV6-1; d_gene: -; CDR3aa: ASNQGNLAKNIQY
j_gene: TRBJ2-1; v_gene: TRBV12-3/TRBV12-4; d_gene: TRBD1; CDR3aa: ASSPRDREWKQF
j_gene: TRBJ2-7; v_gene: TRBV7-8; d_gene: TRBD2; CDR3aa: ASSSPLAGGSYEQY
j_gene: TRBJ2-7; v_gene: TRBV9; d_gene: TRBD2; CDR3aa: ASSVDGGLGYEQY
j_gene: TRBJ2-1; v_gene: TRBV6-1; d_gene: -; CDR3aa: ASSLDGAPSPSYNEQF
j_gene: TRBJ2-7; v_gene: TRBV5-8; d_gene: -; CDR3aa: ASSLVSRYSYEQY
j_gene: TRBJ2-5; v_gene: TRBV4-3; d_gene: TRBD2; CDR3aa: ASSQGYLAGGGETQY
j_gene: TRBJ1-5; v_gene: TRBV5-1; d_gene: -; CDR3aa: ASSLEGPGGWSNQPQH
j_gene: TRBJ2-1; v_gene: TRBV20-1; d_gene: TRBD2; CDR3aa: SANQLAGVYNEQF
j_gene: TRBJ2-6; v_gene: TRBV12-3/TRBV12-4; d_gene: -; CDR3aa: ASYWSGANVLT
j_gene: TRBJ2-1; v_gene: TRBV15; d_gene: TRBD2; CDR3aa: ATSRDLGLAGGLSYNEQF
j_gene: TRBJ2-5; v_gene: TRBV7-3; d_gene: TRBD2; CDR3aa: ASSLNAGGPETQY
j_gene: TRBJ2-5; v_gene: TRBV4-1; d_gene: TRBD1; CDR3aa: ASSYRGTYLQETQY
j_gene: TRBJ1-5; v_gene: TRBV27; d_gene: TRBD1; CDR3aa: ASSLSTGVRQPQH
j_gene: TRBJ2-7; v_gene: TRBV2; d_gene: TRBD2; CDR3aa: ASLTSGDSYEQY